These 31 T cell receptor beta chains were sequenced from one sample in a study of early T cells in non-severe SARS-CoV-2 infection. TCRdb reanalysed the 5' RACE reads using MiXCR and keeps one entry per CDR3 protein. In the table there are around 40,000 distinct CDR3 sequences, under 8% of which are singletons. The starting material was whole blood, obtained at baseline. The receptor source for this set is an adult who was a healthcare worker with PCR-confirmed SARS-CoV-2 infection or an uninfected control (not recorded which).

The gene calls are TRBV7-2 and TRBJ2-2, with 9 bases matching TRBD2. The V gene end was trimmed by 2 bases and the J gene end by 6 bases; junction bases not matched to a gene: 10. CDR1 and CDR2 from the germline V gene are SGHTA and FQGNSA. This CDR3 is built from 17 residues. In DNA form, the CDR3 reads TGTGCCAGCAGCTTATTCGGGCTAGCGGGACAACCCGGGGAGCTGTTTTTT. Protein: CASSLFGLAGQPGELFF.

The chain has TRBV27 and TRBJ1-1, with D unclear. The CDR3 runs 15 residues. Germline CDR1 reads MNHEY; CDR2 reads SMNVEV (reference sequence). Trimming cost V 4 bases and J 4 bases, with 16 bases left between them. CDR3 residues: CASSYLAGIVTEAFF. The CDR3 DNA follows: TGTGCCAGCAGTTATTTGGCGGGGATCGTCACTGAAGCTTTCTTT.

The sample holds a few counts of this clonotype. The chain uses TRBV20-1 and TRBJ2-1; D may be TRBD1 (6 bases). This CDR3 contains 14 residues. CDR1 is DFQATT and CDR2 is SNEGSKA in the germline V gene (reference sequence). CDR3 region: CSAQGSGGYNEQFF. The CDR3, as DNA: TGCAGCGCTCAGGGGAGTGGTGGGTACAATGAGCAGTTCTTC.

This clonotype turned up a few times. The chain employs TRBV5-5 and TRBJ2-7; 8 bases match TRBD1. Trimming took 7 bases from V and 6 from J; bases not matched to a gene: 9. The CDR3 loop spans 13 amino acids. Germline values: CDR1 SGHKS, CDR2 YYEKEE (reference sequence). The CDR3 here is CASERTGSGEQYF. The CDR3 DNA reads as TGTGCCAGCGAGCGGACAGGGAGTGGCGAGCAGTACTTC.

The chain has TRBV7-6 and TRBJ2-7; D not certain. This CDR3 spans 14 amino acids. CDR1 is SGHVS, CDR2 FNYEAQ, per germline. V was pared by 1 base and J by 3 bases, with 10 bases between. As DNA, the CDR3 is TGTGCCAGCAGCTTAGATTACAACTTCTACGAGCAGTACTTC. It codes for CASSLDYNFYEQYF. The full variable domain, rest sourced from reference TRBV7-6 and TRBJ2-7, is GAGVSQSPRYKVTKRGQDVALRCDPISGHVSLYWYRQALGQGPEFLTYFNYEAQQDKSGLPNDRFSAERPEGSISTLTIQRTEQRDSAMYRCASSLDYNFYEQYFGPGTRLTVT.

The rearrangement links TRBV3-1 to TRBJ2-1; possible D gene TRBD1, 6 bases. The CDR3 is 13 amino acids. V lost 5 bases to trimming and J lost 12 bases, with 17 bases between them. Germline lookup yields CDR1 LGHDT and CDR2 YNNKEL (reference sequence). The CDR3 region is CASSSGQTGGQFF. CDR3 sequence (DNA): TGTGCCAGCAGCTCCGGACAGACTGGAGGGCAGTTCTTC.

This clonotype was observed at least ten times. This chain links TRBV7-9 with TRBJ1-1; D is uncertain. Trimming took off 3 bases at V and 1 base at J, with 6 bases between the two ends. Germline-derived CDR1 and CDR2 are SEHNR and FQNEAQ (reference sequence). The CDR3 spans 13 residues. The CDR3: CASSFAENTEAFF. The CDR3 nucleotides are TGTGCCAGCAGCTTCGCAGAGAACACTGAAGCTTTCTTT.

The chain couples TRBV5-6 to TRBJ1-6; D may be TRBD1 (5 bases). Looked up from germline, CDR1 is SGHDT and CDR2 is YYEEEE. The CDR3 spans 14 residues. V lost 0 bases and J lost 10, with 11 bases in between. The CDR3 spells CASSLAGGRSPLHF. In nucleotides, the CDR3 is TGTGCCAGCAGCTTGGCGGGGGGAAGGTCACCCCTCCACTTT.

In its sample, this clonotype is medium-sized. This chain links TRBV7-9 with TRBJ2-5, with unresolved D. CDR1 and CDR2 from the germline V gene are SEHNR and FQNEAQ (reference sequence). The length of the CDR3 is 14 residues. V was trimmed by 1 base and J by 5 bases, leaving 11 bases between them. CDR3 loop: CASSLVMSMETQYF. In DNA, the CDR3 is TGTGCCAGCAGCTTAGTAATGTCTATGGAGACCCAGTACTTC.

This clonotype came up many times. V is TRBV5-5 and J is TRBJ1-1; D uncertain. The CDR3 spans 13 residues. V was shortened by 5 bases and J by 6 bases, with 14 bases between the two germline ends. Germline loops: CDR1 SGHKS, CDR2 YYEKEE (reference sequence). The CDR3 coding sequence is TGTGCCAGCAGTTTCGGCCGAATGGCTGAAGCTTTCTTT. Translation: CASSFGRMAEAFF.

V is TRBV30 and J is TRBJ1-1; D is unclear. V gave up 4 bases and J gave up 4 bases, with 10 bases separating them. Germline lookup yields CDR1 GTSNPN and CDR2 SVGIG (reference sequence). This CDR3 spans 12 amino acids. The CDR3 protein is CAWNNKGTEAFF. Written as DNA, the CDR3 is TGTGCCTGGAATAACAAAGGCACTGAAGCTTTCTTT.

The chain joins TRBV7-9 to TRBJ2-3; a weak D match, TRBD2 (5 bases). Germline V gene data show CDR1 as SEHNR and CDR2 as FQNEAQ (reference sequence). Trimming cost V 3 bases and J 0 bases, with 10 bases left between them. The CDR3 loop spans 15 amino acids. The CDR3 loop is CASSFGVMSTDTQYF. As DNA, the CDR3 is TGTGCCAGCAGCTTCGGGGTGATGAGCACAGATACGCAGTATTTT.

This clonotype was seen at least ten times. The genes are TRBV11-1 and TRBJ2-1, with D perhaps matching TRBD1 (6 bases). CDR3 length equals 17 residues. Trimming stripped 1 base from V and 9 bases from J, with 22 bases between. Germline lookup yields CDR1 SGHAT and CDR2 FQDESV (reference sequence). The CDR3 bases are TGTGCCAGCAGCTTAGGCCGGGGTCAGGGGAGAGTGAGTGAGCAGTTCTTC. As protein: CASSLGRGQGRVSEQFF.

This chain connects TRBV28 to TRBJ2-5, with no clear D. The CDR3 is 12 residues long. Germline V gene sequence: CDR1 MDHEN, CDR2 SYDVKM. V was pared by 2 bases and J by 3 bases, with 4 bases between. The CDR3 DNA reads TGTGCCAGCAGTTTACAGGAAGAGACCCAGTACTTC. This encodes CASSLQEETQYF.

CDR3 residues: CSAETGTITGELFF. CDR3 sequence (DNA): TGCAGTGCCGAGACCGGGACTATCACCGGGGAGCTGTTTTTT. The rearrangement uses TRBV20-1 and TRBJ2-2, with TRBD2 matching 7 bases. The CDR3 runs to 14 residues. V lost 6 bases and J lost 4; bases outside the gene matches: 8. CDR1 DFQATT and CDR2 SNEGSKA come from the germline V gene (reference sequence).

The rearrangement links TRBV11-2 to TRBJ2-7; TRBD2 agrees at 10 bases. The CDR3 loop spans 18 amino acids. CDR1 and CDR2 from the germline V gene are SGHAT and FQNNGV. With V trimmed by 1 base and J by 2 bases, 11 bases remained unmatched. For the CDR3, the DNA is TGTGCCAGCAGCTTAGGTCCCGGGGGCACTAGCGGGACCTACGAGCAGTACTTC. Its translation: CASSLGPGGTSGTYEQYF.

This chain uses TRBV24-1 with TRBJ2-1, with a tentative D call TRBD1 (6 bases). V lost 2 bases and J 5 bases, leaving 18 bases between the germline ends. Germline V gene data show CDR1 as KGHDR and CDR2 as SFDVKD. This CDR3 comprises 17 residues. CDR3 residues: CATSDSTADRIDNEQFF. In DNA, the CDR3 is TGTGCCACCAGTGATTCGACCGCAGACAGGATCGACAATGAGCAGTTCTTC.

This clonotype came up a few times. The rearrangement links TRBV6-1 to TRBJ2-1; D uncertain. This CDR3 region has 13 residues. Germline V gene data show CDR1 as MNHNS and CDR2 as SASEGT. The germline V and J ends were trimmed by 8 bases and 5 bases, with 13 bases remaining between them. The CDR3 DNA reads TGTGCCAGCTTGATCGGGTCGCACAATGAGCAGTTCTTC. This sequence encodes CASLIGSHNEQFF.

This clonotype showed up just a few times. This CDR3 is CSAQQGRGLMNTEAFF. In DNA form, the CDR3 reads TGCAGTGCCCAGCAAGGCAGGGGGCTAATGAACACTGAAGCTTTCTTT. V gene TRBV20-1 combines with J gene TRBJ1-1, with 8 bases fitting TRBD1. This CDR3 spans 16 amino acids. CDR1 DFQATT and CDR2 SNEGSKA come from the germline V gene (reference sequence). The V gene end was trimmed by 6 bases and the J gene end by 0 bases; junction bases not matched to a gene: 12.

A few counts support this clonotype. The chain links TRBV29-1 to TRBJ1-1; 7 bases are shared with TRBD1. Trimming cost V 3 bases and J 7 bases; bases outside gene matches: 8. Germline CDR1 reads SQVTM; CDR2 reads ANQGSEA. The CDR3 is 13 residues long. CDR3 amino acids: CSVDQGVLLEAFF. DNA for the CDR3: TGCAGCGTTGATCAGGGGGTGCTCCTTGAAGCTTTCTTT.

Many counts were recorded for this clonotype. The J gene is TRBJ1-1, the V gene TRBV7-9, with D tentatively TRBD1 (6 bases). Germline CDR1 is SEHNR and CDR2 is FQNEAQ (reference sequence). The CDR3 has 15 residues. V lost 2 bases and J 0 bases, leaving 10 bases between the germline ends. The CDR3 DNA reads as TGTGCCAGCAGCTTAATGGACAGCTTGAACACTGAAGCTTTCTTT. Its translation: CASSLMDSLNTEAFF.

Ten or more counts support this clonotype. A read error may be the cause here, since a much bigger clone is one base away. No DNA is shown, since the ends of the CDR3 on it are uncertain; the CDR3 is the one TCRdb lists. This CDR3 is CASSVGLGSEVFF. V and J are TRBV9 and TRBJ1-1. Both ends counted, the CDR3 spans 13 residues. Germline lookup yields CDR1 SGDLS and CDR2 YYNGEE.

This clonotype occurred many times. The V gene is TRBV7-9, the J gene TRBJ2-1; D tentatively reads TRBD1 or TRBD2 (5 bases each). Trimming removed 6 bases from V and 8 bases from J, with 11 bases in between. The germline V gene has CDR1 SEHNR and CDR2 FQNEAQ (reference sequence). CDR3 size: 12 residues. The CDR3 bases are TGTGCCAGCAGTGAGGGGAGCGATGAGCAGTTCTTC. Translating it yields CASSEGSDEQFF.

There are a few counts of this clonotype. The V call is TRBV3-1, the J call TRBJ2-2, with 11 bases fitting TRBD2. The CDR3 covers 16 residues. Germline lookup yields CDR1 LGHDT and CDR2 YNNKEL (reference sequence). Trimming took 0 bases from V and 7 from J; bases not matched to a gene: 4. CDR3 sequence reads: CASSQDKLAGVGELFF. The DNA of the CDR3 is TGTGCCAGCAGCCAAGATAAACTAGCGGGAGTCGGGGAGCTGTTTTTT.

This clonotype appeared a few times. CDR3 coding DNA: TGTGCCAGCAGCTTAGGGACAGGGGGAGTTACGGCTGAAGCTTTCTTT. Protein sequence: CASSLGTGGVTAEAFF. The chain employs TRBV7-9 and TRBJ1-1, with 10 nucleotides matching TRBD1. With V trimmed by 1 base and J by 6 bases, 8 bases remained unmatched. The CDR3 is 16 residues long. Germline V lookup: CDR1 SEHNR, CDR2 FQNEAQ (reference sequence).

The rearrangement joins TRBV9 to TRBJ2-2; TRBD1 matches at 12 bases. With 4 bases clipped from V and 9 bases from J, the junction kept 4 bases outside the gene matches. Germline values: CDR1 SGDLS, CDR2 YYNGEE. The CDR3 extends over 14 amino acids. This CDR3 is CASSLGQGARELFF. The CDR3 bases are TGTGCCAGCAGCTTGGGACAGGGGGCCCGGGAGCTGTTTTTT.

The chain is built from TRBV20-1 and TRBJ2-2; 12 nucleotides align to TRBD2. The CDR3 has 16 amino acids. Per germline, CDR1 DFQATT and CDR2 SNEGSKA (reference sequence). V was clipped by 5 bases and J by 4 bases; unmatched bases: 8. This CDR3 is CSAPMGLAGPTGELFF. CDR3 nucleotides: TGCAGTGCTCCTATGGGACTAGCGGGTCCCACCGGGGAGCTGTTTTTT.

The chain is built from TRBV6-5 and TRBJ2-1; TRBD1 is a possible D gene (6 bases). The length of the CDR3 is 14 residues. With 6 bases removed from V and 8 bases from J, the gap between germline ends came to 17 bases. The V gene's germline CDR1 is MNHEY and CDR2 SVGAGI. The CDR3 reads CASRRQEMLDEQFF. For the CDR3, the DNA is TGTGCCAGCAGACGACAGGAGATGCTTGATGAGCAGTTCTTC.

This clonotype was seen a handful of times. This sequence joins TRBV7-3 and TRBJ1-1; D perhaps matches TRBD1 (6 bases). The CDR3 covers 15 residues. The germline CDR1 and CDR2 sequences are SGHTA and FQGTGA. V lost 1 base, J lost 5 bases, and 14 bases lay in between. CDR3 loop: CASSLIQGRDTEAFF. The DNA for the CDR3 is TGTGCCAGCAGCTTAATTCAGGGGCGAGATACTGAAGCTTTCTTT.

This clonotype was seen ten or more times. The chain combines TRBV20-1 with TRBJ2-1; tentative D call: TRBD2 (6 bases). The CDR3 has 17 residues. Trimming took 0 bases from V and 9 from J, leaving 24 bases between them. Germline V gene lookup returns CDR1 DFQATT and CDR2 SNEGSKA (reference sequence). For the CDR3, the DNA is TGCAGTGCTAGAGATCCCACCCCCAGCCTCCTAGCGAGTGAGCAGTTCTTC. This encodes CSARDPTPSLLASEQFF.

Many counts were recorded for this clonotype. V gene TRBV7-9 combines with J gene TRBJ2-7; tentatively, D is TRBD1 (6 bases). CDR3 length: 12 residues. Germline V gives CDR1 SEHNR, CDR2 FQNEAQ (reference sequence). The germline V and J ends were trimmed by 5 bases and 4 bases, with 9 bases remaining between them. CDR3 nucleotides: TGTGCCAGCAGCACCAGGGGTTACGAGCAGTACTTC. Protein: CASSTRGYEQYF.